What follows are 18 T cell receptor beta chains derived from one specimen sequenced in a study of blood T cell repertoires in COVID-19. Profiling relied on immunoSEQ multiplex PCR, and the TCRdb table lists in-frame clones only, not all of them. The sample has 100,000 to 150,000 clones, over 75% seen once; the top ten hold 2% to 2.5%. Sequencing input: peripheral blood. Receptors originate from an older man with active COVID-19.

The gene calls are TRBV7-9 and TRBJ1-1; D gene ambiguous. The germline CDR1 and CDR2 sequences are SEHNR and FQNEAQ (reference sequence). The ends were cut back, 1 base at V and 11 bases at J, with 11 bases in the middle. The length of the CDR3 is 12 residues. The CDR3 protein is CASSLERSLAFF. In DNA form, the CDR3 reads TGTGCCAGCAGCTTAGAACGGAGTCTGGCTTTCTTT.

V and J are TRBV27 and TRBJ2-2, with TRBD1 matching over 8 bases. The CDR3 is 14 amino acids. V was pared by 8 bases and J by 1 base, with 3 bases of the junction left unmatched. CDR1 and CDR2 (germline): MNHEY, SMNVEV (reference sequence). In nucleotides, the CDR3 is TGTGCCAGCTACGACAGGGGGAACACCGGGGAGCTGTTTTTT. This translates into CASYDRGNTGELFF.

This chain uses TRBV6-1 with TRBJ2-1, with 7 positions matching TRBD1. The junction had 6 bases not matched to a gene; V was cut back by 1 base and J by 3 bases. CDR1 MNHNS and CDR2 SASEGT come from the germline V gene. The CDR3 extends over 16 amino acids. CDR3 in DNA: TGTGCCAGCAGTGAAGGGGGCAGGGGGTTCTACAATGAGCAGTTCTTC. This codes for CASSEGGRGFYNEQFF.

The V and J genes are TRBV19 and TRBJ1-5; perhaps TRBD1 as D (5 bases). Looked up from germline, CDR1 is LNHDA and CDR2 is SQIVND (reference sequence). The V and J ends lost 5 bases and 5 bases respectively, with 10 bases between them. The CDR3 has 13 residues. CDR3 in DNA: TGTGCCAGTAGTGAAGACAGTCATCAGCCCCAGCATTTT. Protein product: CASSEDSHQPQHF. Full variable domain (missing parts from reference TRBV19 and TRBJ1-5): DGGITQSPKYLFRKEGQNVTLSCEQNLNHDAMYWYRQDPGQGLRLIYYSQIVNDFQKGDIAEGYSVSREKKESFPLTVTSAQKNPTAFYLCASSEDSHQPQHFGDGTRLSIL.

The chain uses TRBV9 and TRBJ2-2; D possibly corresponds to TRBD2 (6 bases). Germline CDR1 SGDLS, CDR2 YYNGEE. The CDR3 is made up of 16 amino acids. V lost 4 bases to trimming and J lost 5 bases, with 18 bases between them. The CDR3 nucleotides read TGTGCCAGCAGCCCAGACATCGGGGCGGGAACCGGGGAGCTGTTTTTT. This sequence encodes CASSPDIGAGTGELFF. The whole variable domain, filled in from reference TRBV9 and TRBJ2-2, reads DSGVTQTPKHLITATGQRVTLRCSPRSGDLSVYWYQQSLDQGLQFLIQYYNGEERAKGNILERFSAQQFPDLHSELNLSSLELGDSALYFCASSPDIGAGTGELFFGEGSRLTVL.

The V and J genes are TRBV11-2 and TRBJ2-1; 11 bases match TRBD2. Trimming took 3 bases from V and 3 from J; bases not matched to a gene: 4. This CDR3 has 16 amino acids. The germline CDR1 and CDR2 sequences are SGHAT and FQNNGV. In DNA, the CDR3 is TGTGCCAGCAGCTTGATCGGGACTAGCGGCTACAATGAGCAGTTCTTC. Its protein product is CASSLIGTSGYNEQFF. Variable domain in full (rest from reference TRBV11-2 and TRBJ2-1): EAGVAQSPRYKIIEKRQSVAFWCNPISGHATLYWYQQILGQGPKLLIQFQNNGVVDDSQLPKDRFSAERLKGVDSTLKIQPAKLEDSAVYLCASSLIGTSGYNEQFFGPGTRLTVL.

There are many counts of this clone. The chain carries TRBV7-2 and TRBJ1-1; 10 bases match TRBD1. Trimming took 3 bases from V and 0 from J; bases not matched to a gene: 10. The CDR3 length is 18 residues. Germline V gene data show CDR1 as SGHTA and CDR2 as FQGNSA. The CDR3 region is CASSLRGGTGALNTEAFF. In nucleotides, the CDR3 is TGTGCCAGCAGCTTGCGGGGTGGGACAGGGGCCCTGAACACTGAAGCTTTCTTT. Looking up the rest from reference TRBV7-2 and TRBJ1-1 gives the full variable domain: GAGVSQSPSNKVTEKGKDVELRCDPISGHTALYWYRQSLGQGLEFLIYFQGNSAPDKSGLPSDRFSAERTGGSVSTLTIQRTQQEDSAVYLCASSLRGGTGALNTEAFFGQGTRLTVV.

The chain carries TRBV7-2 and TRBJ1-1, with D perhaps TRBD1 (6 bases). The CDR3 runs to 14 residues. V was trimmed by 1 base and J by 7 bases, leaving 13 bases between them. Germline V gene lookup returns CDR1 SGHTA and CDR2 FQGNSA. In nucleotides, the CDR3 is TGTGCCAGCAGCTTAGTCATACAGGGAATTGAAGCTTTCTTT. It encodes CASSLVIQGIEAFF.

The chain joins TRBV30 to TRBJ2-1, with D possibly TRBD2 on 5 matching bases. CDR3 length: 15 amino acids. Germline V lookup: CDR1 GTSNPN, CDR2 SVGIG (reference sequence). Trimming took 0 bases from V and 1 from J, leaving 10 bases between them. The CDR3 DNA is TGTGCCTGGAGTGTACGGGCGGGTTCCTACAATGAGCAGTTCTTC. Amino acids: CAWSVRAGSYNEQFF.

The chain joins TRBV4-3 to TRBJ2-7; TRBD2 aligns across 16 bases. Germline V gene lookup returns CDR1 LGHNA and CDR2 YSLEER. The CDR3 sequence is 19 residues long. The junction had 7 bases not matched to a gene; V was cut back by 0 bases and J by 2 bases. CDR3 sequence (DNA): TGCGCCAGCAGCCAAGATCGGGGACTAGCGGGAGGGCCCGCCTACGAGCAGTACTTC. This gives the protein CASSQDRGLAGGPAYEQYF.

The rearrangement joins TRBV30 to TRBJ2-7, with D unclear. Germline assignment: CDR1 GTSNPN and CDR2 SVGIG (reference sequence). V shed 2 bases and J shed 0 bases, with 14 bases lying between them. The CDR3 has 15 residues. The CDR3 here is CAWSPSHTGSYEQYF. The DNA for the CDR3 is TGTGCCTGGAGTCCGTCCCACACGGGCTCCTACGAGCAGTACTTC. The full variable domain, its missing parts supplied by reference TRBV30 and TRBJ2-7, is SQTIHQWPATLVQPVGSPLSLECTVEGTSNPNLYWYRQAAGRGLQLLFYSVGIGQISSEVPQNLSASRPQDRQFILSSKKLLLSDSGFYLCAWSPSHTGSYEQYFGPGTRLTVT.

This chain uses TRBV6-5 with TRBJ2-3; 9 bases fit TRBD2. Germline values: CDR1 MNHEY, CDR2 SVGAGI. The CDR3 consists of 15 residues. Unmatched junction bases numbered 6, after V lost 6 bases and J lost 2 bases. The CDR3 is CASRDVAGDTDTQYF. CDR3 sequence (DNA): TGTGCCAGCAGGGACGTAGCGGGGGACACAGATACGCAGTATTTT.

This chain uses TRBV19 with TRBJ2-2, with D unresolved. This CDR3 is 14 amino acids long. V lost 8 bases and J 3 bases, leaving 13 bases between the germline ends. Germline-derived CDR1 and CDR2 are LNHDA and SQIVND (reference sequence). Here the CDR3 DNA reads TGTGCCAGTTCCCACGGTTTGCACACCGGGGAGCTGTTTTTT. Residues: CASSHGLHTGELFF.

The V call is TRBV4-1, the J call TRBJ1-1; 9 bases match TRBD1. This CDR3 region has 13 residues. V shed 5 bases and J 6 bases; nucleotides not matched to a gene: 4. Germline V gene data show CDR1 as MGHRA and CDR2 as YSYEKL. The CDR3 DNA reads TGCGCCAGCAGCTCCACAGGGGGCGCTGAAGCTTTCTTT. It translates to CASSSTGGAEAFF.

The chain has TRBV6-4 and TRBJ2-2, with 14 bases identical to TRBD2. CDR1 is MRHNA and CDR2 is SNTAGT in the germline V gene. V trimming: 1 base; J trimming: 4 bases; junction bases outside the gene matches: 14. This CDR3 has 21 amino acids. The CDR3 protein is CASSDFLFRLAGGPGTGELFF. The CDR3 DNA follows: TGTGCCAGCAGTGACTTCCTCTTTAGACTAGCGGGAGGGCCCGGCACCGGGGAGCTGTTTTTT.

Worth noting for this clone: It is likely a read error, because the conserved phenylalanine at the end of the CDR3 is missing. The V gene is TRBV5-1, the J gene TRBJ1-2, with D possibly TRBD1 on 5 matching bases. The germline CDR1 and CDR2 sequences are SGHRS and YFSETQ. Trimming took off 3 bases at V and 4 bases at J, with 10 bases between the two ends. This CDR3 contains 13 residues. The chain's CDR3 is CASSSRETYGYTL. The CDR3 DNA sequence: TGCGCCAGCAGCTCCAGGGAAACCTATGGCTACACCCTC.

The rearrangement links TRBV11-3 to TRBJ2-1; possibly TRBD1 for D (5 bases). This CDR3 spans 13 amino acids. The V gene's germline CDR1 is SGHNT and CDR2 YENEEA. V lost 5 bases and J 8 bases, leaving 13 bases between the germline ends. DNA for the CDR3: TGTGCCAGCAGCCCCCCGCAGGGTGATGAGCAGTTCTTC. Translation gives CASSPPQGDEQFF. The full variable domain, its missing parts supplied by reference TRBV11-3 and TRBJ2-1, is EAGVVQSPRYKIIEKKQPVAFWCNPISGHNTLYWYLQNLGQGPELLIRYENEEAVDDSQLPKDRFSAERLKGVDSTLKIQPAELGDSAVYLCASSPPQGDEQFFGPGTRLTVL.

The V call is TRBV28, the J call TRBJ2-2; possible D gene TRBD1, 6 bases. Germline V gives CDR1 MDHEN, CDR2 SYDVKM. The CDR3 length is 16 residues. V shed 8 bases and J shed 1 base, with 17 bases lying between them. The CDR3 spells CASLGATRRNTGELFF. Here the CDR3 DNA reads TGTGCCAGCTTGGGGGCTACTAGACGGAACACCGGGGAGCTGTTTTTT.